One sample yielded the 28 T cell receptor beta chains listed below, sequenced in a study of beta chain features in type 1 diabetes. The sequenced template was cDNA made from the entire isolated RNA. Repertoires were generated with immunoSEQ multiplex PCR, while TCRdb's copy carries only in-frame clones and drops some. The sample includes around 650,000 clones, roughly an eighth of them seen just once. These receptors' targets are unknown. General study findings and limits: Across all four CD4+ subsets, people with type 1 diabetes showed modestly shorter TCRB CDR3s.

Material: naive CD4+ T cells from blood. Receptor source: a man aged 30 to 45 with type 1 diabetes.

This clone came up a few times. This CDR3 reads CASQQGAGNTQYF. CDR3 in DNA: TGTGCCTCCCAACAGGGGGCGGGAAATACGCAGTATTTT. V gene TRBV30 combines with J gene TRBJ2-3; 9 nucleotides agree with TRBD1. This CDR3 spans 13 amino acids. Germline-derived CDR1 and CDR2 are GTSNPN and SVGIG (reference sequence). The J segment lost 7 bases and the V segment lost 7 bases, leaving 9 bases of the junction unmatched.

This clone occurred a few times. This CDR3 reads CASSEFGVPYEQYF. CDR3 DNA: TGTGCCAGCAGTGAATTCGGGGTTCCCTACGAGCAGTACTTC. V is TRBV2 and J is TRBJ2-7; possible D gene TRBD2, 5 bases. The germline gives CDR1 SNHLY, CDR2 FYNNEI. Trimming took off 2 bases at V and 2 bases at J, with 10 bases between the two ends. CDR3 length: 14 residues.

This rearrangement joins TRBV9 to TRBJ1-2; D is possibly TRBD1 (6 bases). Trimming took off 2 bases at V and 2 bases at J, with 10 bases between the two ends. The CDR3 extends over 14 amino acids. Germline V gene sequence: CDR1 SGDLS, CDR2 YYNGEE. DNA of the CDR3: TGTGCCAGCAGCGTCAGGACAGACAACTATGGCTACACCTTC. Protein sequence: CASSVRTDNYGYTF.

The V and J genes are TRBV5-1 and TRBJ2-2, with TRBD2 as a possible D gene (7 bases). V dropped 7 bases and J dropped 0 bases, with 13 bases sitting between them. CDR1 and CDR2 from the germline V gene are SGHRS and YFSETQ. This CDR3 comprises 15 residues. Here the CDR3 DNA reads TGCGCCAGCGGCGCGGGGGCCACGAACACCGGGGAGCTGTTTTTT. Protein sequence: CASGAGATNTGELFF.

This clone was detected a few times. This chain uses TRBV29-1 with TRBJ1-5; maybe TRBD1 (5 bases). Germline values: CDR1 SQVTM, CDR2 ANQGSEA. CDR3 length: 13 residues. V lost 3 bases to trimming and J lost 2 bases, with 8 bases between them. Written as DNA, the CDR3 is TGCAGCGTTGAGGACAACGGCAATCAGCCCCAGCATTTT. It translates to CSVEDNGNQPQHF.

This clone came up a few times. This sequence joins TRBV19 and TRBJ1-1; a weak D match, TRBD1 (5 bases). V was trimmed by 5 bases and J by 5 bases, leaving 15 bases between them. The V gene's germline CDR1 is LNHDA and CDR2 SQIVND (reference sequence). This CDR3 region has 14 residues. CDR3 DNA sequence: TGTGCCAGTAGTGAGGGGTCAGGAGGGACTGAAGCTTTCTTT. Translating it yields CASSEGSGGTEAFF.

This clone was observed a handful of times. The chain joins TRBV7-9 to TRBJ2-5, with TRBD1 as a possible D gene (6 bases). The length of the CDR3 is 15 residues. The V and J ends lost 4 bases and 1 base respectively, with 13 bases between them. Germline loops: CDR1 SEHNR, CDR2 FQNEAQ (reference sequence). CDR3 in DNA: TGTGCCAGCAGCTACCTAGGGACACTCCAAGAGACCCAGTACTTC. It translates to CASSYLGTLQETQYF.

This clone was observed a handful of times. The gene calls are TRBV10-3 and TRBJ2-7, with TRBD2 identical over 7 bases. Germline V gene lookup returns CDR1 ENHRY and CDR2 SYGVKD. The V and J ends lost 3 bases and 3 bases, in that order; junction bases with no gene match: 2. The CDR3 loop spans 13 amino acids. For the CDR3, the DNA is TGTGCCATCAGTGAAACTAGCGACTACGAGCAGTACTTC. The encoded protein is CAISETSDYEQYF.

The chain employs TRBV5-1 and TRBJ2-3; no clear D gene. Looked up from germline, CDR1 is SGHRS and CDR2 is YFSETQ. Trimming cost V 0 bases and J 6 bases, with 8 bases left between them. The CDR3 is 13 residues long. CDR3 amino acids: CASSLVAADTQYF. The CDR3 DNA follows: TGCGCCAGCAGCTTGGTGGCCGCGGATACGCAGTATTTT.

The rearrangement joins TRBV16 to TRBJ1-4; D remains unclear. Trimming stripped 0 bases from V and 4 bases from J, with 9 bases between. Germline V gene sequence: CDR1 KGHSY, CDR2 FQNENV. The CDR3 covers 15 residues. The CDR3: CASSQSPGLNEKLFF. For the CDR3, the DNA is TGTGCCAGCAGCCAATCCCCGGGCCTTAATGAAAAACTGTTTTTT.

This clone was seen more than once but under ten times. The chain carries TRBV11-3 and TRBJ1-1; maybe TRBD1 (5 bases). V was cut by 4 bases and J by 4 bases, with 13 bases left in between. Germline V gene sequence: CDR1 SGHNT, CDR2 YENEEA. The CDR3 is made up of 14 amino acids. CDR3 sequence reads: CASSSRLGGTEAFF. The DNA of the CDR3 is TGTGCCAGCAGCTCAAGGCTTGGGGGCACTGAAGCTTTCTTT.

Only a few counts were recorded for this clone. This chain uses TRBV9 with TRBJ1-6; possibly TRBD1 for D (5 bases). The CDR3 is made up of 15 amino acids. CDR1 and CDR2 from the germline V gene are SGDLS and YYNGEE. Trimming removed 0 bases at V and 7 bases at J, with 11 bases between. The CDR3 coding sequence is TGTGCCAGCAGCGTAGGGGCAGGGAAGAATTCACCCCTCCACTTT. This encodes CASSVGAGKNSPLHF.

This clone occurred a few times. CDR3 nucleotide sequence: TGCGCCAGCAGCCAAGATTGGGGGACATTGCACCCCTACGAGCAGTACTTC. The encoded protein is CASSQDWGTLHPYEQYF. The rearrangement joins TRBV4-3 to TRBJ2-7; D might be TRBD1 (6 bases). The CDR3 is made up of 17 amino acids. The V end lost 0 bases, the J end lost 2 bases, and 17 bases lay between the germline ends. Germline values: CDR1 LGHNA, CDR2 YSLEER.

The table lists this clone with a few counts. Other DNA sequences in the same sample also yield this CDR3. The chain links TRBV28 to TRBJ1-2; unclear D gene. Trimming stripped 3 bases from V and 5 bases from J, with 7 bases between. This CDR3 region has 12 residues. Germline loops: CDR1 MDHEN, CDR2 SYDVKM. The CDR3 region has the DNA TGTGCCAGCAGTTTGCCTGGGTATGGCTACACCTTC. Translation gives CASSLPGYGYTF.

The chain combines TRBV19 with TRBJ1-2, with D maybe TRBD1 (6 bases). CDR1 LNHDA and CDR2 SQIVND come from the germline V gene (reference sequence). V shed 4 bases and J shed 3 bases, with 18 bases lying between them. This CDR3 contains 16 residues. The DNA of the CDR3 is TGTGCCAGTAGTACGACCTCGGACAGAGAGGACTATGGCTACACCTTC. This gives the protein CASSTTSDREDYGYTF. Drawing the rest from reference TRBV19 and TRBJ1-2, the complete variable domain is DGGITQSPKYLFRKEGQNVTLSCEQNLNHDAMYWYRQDPGQGLRLIYYSQIVNDFQKGDIAEGYSVSREKKESFPLTVTSAQKNPTAFYLCASSTTSDREDYGYTFGSGTRLTVV.

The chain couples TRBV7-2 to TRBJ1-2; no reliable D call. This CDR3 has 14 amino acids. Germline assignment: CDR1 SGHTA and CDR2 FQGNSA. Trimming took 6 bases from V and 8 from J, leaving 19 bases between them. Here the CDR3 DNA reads TGTGCCAGCAGTTCCCCTGGGCGCGAAGGCGGCTACACCTTC. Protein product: CASSSPGREGGYTF.

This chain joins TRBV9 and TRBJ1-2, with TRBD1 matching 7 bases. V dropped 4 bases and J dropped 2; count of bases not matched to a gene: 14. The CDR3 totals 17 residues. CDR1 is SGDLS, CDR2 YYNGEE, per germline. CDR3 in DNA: TGTGCCAGCAGCCCCGATTGGAGGGGGCGACGAAACTATGGCTACACCTTC. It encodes CASSPDWRGRRNYGYTF.

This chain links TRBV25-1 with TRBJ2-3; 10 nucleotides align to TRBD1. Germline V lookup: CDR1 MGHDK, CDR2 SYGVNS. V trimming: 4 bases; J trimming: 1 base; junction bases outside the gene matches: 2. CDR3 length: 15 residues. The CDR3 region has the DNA TGTGCCAGCAGTGTGGGGACAGGGGGCACAGATACGCAGTATTTT. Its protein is CASSVGTGGTDTQYF.

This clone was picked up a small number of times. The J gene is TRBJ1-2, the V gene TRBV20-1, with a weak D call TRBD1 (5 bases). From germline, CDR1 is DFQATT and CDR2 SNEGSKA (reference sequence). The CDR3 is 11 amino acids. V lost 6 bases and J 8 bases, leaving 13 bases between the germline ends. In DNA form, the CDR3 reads TGCAGTGCGTTCAAGGCAGGGGGCTACACCTTC. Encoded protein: CSAFKAGGYTF.

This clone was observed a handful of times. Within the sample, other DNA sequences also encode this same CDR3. The CDR3 DNA is TGTGCCATCAGTTCGGGGAATCAGCCCCAGCATTTT. This sequence encodes CAISSGNQPQHF. The V gene is TRBV10-3, the J gene TRBJ1-5, with D unclear. V was shortened by 5 bases and J by 4 bases, with 6 bases between the two germline ends. The CDR3 totals 12 residues. The germline V gene encodes CDR1 ENHRY and CDR2 SYGVKD.

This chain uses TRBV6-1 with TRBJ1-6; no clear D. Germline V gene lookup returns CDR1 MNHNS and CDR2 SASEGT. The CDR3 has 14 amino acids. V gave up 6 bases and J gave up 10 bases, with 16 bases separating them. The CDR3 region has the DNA TGTGCCAGCAGCTACCGTCCGGCGGTCTCACCCCTCCACTTT. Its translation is CASSYRPAVSPLHF.

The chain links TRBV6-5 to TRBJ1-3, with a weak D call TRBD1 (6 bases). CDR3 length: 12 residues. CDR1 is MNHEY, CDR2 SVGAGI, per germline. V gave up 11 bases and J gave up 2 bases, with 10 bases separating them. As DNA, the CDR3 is TGTGCCTCAACAGGGACTGGAAACACCATATATTTT. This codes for CASTGTGNTIYF.

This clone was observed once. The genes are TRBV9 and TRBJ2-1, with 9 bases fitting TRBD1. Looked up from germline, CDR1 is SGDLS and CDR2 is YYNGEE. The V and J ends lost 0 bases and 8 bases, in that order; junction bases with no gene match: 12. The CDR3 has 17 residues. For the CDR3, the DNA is TGTGCCAGCAGCGTAGGGGCCGCGGGACAGGGTAACTATGAGCAGTTCTTC. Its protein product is CASSVGAAGQGNYEQFF.

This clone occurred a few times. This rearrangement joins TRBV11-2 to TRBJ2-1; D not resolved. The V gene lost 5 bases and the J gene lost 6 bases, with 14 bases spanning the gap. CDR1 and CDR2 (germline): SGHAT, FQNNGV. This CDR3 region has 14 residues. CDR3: CASSQYVASNEQFF. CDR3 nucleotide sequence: TGTGCCAGCAGCCAGTACGTCGCTAGCAATGAGCAGTTCTTC.

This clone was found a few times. This chain's CDR3 is CASSYYLGTGVTDTQYF. The CDR3 region has the DNA TGTGCCAGCAGCTATTATCTTGGGACAGGGGTTACAGATACGCAGTATTTT. The chain employs TRBV14 and TRBJ2-3; 10 nucleotides match TRBD1. The germline gives CDR1 SGHDN, CDR2 FVKESK. J gave up 3 bases and V 5 bases, and 11 bases lay outside the gene matches. CDR3 length: 17 residues. The full variable domain, its missing parts supplied by reference TRBV14 and TRBJ2-3, is EAGVTQFPSHSVIEKGQTVTLRCDPISGHDNLYWYRRVMGKEIKFLLHFVKESKQDESGMPNNRFLAERTGGTYSTLKVQPAELEDSGVYFCASSYYLGTGVTDTQYFGPGTRLTVL.

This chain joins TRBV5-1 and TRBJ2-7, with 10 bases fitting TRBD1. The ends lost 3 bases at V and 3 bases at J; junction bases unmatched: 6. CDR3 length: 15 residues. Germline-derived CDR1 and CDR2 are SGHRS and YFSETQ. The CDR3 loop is CASSWGQGTGYEQYF. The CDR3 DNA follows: TGCGCCAGCAGCTGGGGACAGGGGACGGGCTACGAGCAGTACTTC.

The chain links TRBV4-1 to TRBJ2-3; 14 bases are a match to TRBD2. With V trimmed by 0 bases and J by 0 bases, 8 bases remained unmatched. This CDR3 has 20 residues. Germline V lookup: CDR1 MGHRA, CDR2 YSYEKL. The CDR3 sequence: CASSQEKGLAGVPSTDTQYF. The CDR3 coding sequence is TGCGCCAGCAGCCAAGAAAAGGGACTAGCGGGAGTACCTAGCACAGATACGCAGTATTTT.

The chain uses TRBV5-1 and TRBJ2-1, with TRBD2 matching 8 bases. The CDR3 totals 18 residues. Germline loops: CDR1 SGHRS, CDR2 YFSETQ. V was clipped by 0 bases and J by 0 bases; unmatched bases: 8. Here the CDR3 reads CASSLEPSGPSSYNEQFF. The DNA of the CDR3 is TGCGCCAGCAGCTTGGAGCCTAGCGGGCCGAGCTCCTACAATGAGCAGTTCTTC.